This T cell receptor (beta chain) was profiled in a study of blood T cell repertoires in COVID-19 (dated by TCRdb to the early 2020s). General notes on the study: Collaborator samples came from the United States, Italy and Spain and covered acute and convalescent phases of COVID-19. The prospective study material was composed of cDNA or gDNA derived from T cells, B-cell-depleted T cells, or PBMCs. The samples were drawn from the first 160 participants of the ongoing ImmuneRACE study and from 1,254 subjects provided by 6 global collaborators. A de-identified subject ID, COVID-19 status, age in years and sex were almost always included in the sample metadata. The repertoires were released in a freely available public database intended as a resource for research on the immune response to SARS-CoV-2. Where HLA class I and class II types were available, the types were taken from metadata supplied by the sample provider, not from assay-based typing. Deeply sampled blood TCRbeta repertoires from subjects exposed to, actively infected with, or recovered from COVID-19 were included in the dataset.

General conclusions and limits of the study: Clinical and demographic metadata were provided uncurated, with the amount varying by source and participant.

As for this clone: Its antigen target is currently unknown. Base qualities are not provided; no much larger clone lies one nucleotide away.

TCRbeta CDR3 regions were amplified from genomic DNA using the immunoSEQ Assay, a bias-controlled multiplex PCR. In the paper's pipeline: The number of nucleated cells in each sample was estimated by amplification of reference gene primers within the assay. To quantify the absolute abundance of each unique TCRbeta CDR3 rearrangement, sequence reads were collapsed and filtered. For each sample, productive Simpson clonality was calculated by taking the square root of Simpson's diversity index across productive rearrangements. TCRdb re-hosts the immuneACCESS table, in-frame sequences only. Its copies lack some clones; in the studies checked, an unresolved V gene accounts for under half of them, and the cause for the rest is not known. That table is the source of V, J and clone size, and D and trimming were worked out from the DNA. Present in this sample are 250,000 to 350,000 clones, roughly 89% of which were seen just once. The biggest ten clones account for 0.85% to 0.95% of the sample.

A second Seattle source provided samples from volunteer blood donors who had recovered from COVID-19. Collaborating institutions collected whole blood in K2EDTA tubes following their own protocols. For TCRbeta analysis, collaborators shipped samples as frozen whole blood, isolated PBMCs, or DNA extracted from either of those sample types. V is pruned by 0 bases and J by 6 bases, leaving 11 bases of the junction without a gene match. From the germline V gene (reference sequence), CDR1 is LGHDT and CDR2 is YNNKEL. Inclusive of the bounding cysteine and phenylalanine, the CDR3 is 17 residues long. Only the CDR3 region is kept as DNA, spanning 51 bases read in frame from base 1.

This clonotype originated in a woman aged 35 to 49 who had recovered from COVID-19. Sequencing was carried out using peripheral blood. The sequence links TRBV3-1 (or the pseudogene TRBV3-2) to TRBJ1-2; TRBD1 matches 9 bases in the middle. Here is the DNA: TGTGCCAGCAGCCAAGATACAGGGGGCATATTCGGTAATGGCTACACCTTC. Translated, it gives CASSQDTGGIFGNGYTF.